Listed below are T cell receptor beta chains from one sample, sequenced in a study of T cells in Graves' hyperthyroidism and ophthalmopathy. Using its own MiXCR run on the multiplex PCR reads, TCRdb lists one record per CDR3 protein. Of about 640,000 distinct CDR3 sequences in the sample, less than 25% are singletons; the top ten hold 34%. The sample consisted of blood. Receptor source: a man younger than 45 with Graves' ophthalmopathy. The CDR3 runs from the conserved cysteine through the conserved F or W. The order of the fields is V gene, clone size, D gene, CDR3 protein. The D gene is left open where the match is weak. Rows may omit the clone size; those that give it use once, few, many or a size class.

>TRBV28|many|.
CASTNPLPPYEQYF
>TRBV6-2/TRBV6-3|.|TRBD1
CASSGSDRSYNEQFF
>TRBV29-1|.|TRBD2
CSVEGGAGSGSSYNEQFF
>TRBV9|.|.
CASSVELGGETQYF
>TRBV7-6|.|.
CASSFYRQTQYF
>TRBV4-3|few|.
CASRLSQGLNTEAFF
>TRBV28|few|.
CASSFEFGNEQFF
>TRBV6-1|.|TRBD2
CASSPLGLGPYEQYF
>TRBV19|.|.
CASIGAAGYTGELFF
>TRBV9|.|TRBD2
CASSVGNSGDQETQYF